This T cell receptor beta chain emerged from a study of blood T cell repertoires in COVID-19. Turning to the study itself: PBMCs, B-cell-depleted T cells, or T cells provided the cDNA or gDNA that made up the material.

Germline V lookup: CDR1 SGHTA, CDR2 FQGNSA. There are 17 residues in the CDR3. J gave up 4 bases and V 0 bases, and 7 bases lay outside the gene matches. Profiled with immunoSEQ multiplex PCR; TCRdb holds only in-frame clones, not every one. The sample includes 200,000 to 250,000 clones, about 83% of them seen just once. Within the 2 weeks before study entry, each person in the exposed group met a COVID-19 case. This TCR derives from a woman in her forties or fifties who had been exposed to COVID-19. The material sequenced was PBMCs or T cells enriched from blood (not recorded which). This sequence joins TRBV7-2 and TRBJ1-3; 9 bases line up with TRBD1. This chain's CDR3 is CASSLATGQGRGNTIYF. In nucleotides, the CDR3 is TGTGCCAGCAGCTTAGCCACGGGACAGGGAAGGGGAAACACCATATATTTT.